This TCR beta chain came from a study of cytomegalovirus exposure and HLA in healthy donors. This clone was counted a few times. Antigen specificity is unknown. Overall study results and limits: Several of the most significant clusters appeared linked to common viral pathogens, based on a later analysis.

Germline CDR1 reads ENHRY; CDR2 reads SYGVKD. The CDR3 consists of 16 residues. The V segment lost 6 bases and the J segment 0 bases; nucleotides outside the gene matches: 4. The PCR made use of 60 Vbeta and 13 Jbeta primers. Only in-frame clones appear in the TCRdb table, and some are missing; sequencing was by immunoSEQ multiplex PCR. The sample carries 98,000 or so clones, roughly 9.1% recorded once. This receptor was identified in a man aged 35-49 years in good health and CMV-seropositive. The sequenced sample consisted of PBMCs. The chain couples TRBV10-3 to TRBJ2-6; 8 bases are a match to TRBD1. CDR3 sequence reads: CAIRGQESSGANVLTF. DNA for the CDR3: TGTGCCATCAGGGGACAGGAGAGCTCTGGGGCCAACGTCCTGACTTTC.